This record concerns one T cell receptor (beta chain) sequence. Its target is unknown. The V gene end was trimmed by 3 bases and the J gene end by 7 bases; junction bases not matched to a gene: 8. The CDR3 runs 14 residues. Per the germline V gene, CDR1 is MNHNS and CDR2 is SASEGT. This entry belongs to a study of T cell repertoires in cytomegalovirus infection. Whole-study context: In public TCR beta signatures, there were indications of both CMV infection and matching HLA type. General observations from the study: Identification of carriers of CMV plus the relevant HLA was achieved through cumulative public TCR beta family frequency. In two of eight donors, the top clonotype was HLA-C-restricted CMV-specific.

Via MiXCR, TCRdb re-called the reads, giving one row per CDR3 protein. Here the sample spans about 740,000 distinct CDR3 sequences, 35% being singletons. The TCR comes from a human donor in good health (CMV status not recorded). Some clones in this sample may be carry-over from other donors' samples. The chain recombines TRBV6-1 with TRBJ2-5, with TRBD1 matching 7 bases. Sequencing used PBMCs. CDR3 in DNA: TGTGCCAGCAGTGACAGGACAGGCCCAGCGACCCAGTACTTC. Protein product: CASSDRTGPATQYF.